Shown below are 9 T cell receptor beta chains from a single sample sequenced in a study of PD-L1 blockade in urothelial cancer. Regarding time point: pretreatment peripheral blood. Assay used: immunoSEQ multiplex PCR; TCRdb lists only in-frame clones, some missing. The sample includes some 45,000 clones, approximately 80% seen only once; the top ten take around 15%. The sequenced sample was PBMCs, obtained around atezolizumab (anti-PD-L1) treatment. The receptors here all came from a man in his fifties or sixties with urothelial cancer.

This chain connects TRBV15 to TRBJ2-1; possibly TRBD2 for D (5 bases). Trimming cost V 7 bases and J 3 bases, with 25 bases left between them. This CDR3 has 18 residues. The germline CDR1 and CDR2 sequences are LNHNV and YYDKDF (reference sequence). The CDR3 coding sequence is TGTGCCACCACTCGGACTTTCGGGATCAATTCGTACTACAATGAGCAGTTCTTC. Translated, it gives CATTRTFGINSYYNEQFF. The full variable domain, rest sourced from reference TRBV15 and TRBJ2-1, is DAMVIQNPRYQVTQFGKPVTLSCSQTLNHNVMYWYQQKSSQAPKLLFHYYDKDFNNEADTPDNFQSRRPNTSFCFLDIRSPGLGDTAMYLCATTRTFGINSYYNEQFFGPGTRLTVL.

This clone has a handful of counts. The rearrangement joins TRBV15 to TRBJ1-6, with D uncertain. Germline assignment: CDR1 LNHNV and CDR2 YYDKDF (reference sequence). The CDR3 contains 17 residues. Trimming shortened V by 0 bases and J by 4 bases, and 13 bases separated the two germline ends. CDR3: CATSREAEPEYNSPLHF. The CDR3, as DNA: TGTGCCACCAGCAGAGAGGCGGAACCGGAGTATAATTCACCCCTCCACTTT.

The chain employs TRBV5-6 and TRBJ1-3; 8 bases line up with TRBD1. V lost 4 bases and J lost 9; bases outside the gene matches: 0. This CDR3 has 11 amino acids. Germline V CDR1 and CDR2: SGHDT, YYEEEE. CDR3 residues: CASSGTGTIYF. The CDR3 DNA is TGTGCCAGCAGCGGGACAGGCACCATATATTTT. The full variable domain, rest sourced from reference TRBV5-6 and TRBJ1-3, is DAGVTQSPTHLIKTRGQQVTLRCSPKSGHDTVSWYQQALGQGPQFIFQYYEEEERQRGNFPDRFSGHQFPNYSSELNVNALLLGDSALYLCASSGTGTIYFGEGSWLTVV.

This clone was picked up one time. The chain employs TRBV15 and TRBJ1-3; D call uncertain. The CDR3 has 16 amino acids. V was shortened by 5 bases and J by 2 bases, with 16 bases between the two germline ends. Germline CDR1 LNHNV, CDR2 YYDKDF (reference sequence). The CDR3 sequence: CATSRFPIPTGNTIYF. The CDR3 coding sequence is TGTGCCACCAGCCGGTTTCCAATTCCCACTGGAAACACCATATATTTT. The entire variable domain, with the rest obtained from reference TRBV15 and TRBJ1-3, is as follows: DAMVIQNPRYQVTQFGKPVTLSCSQTLNHNVMYWYQQKSSQAPKLLFHYYDKDFNNEADTPDNFQSRRPNTSFCFLDIRSPGLGDTAMYLCATSRFPIPTGNTIYFGEGSWLTVV.

The sample holds one count of this clone. V gene TRBV2 combines with J gene TRBJ1-5; D gene unclear. This CDR3 has 14 amino acids. Trimming removed 6 bases from V and 0 bases from J, with 9 bases in between. Germline values: CDR1 SNHLY, CDR2 FYNNEI. The CDR3 nucleotides are TGTGCCAGCAGGCCCACACCTAGCAATCAGCCCCAGCATTTT. It encodes CASRPTPSNQPQHF.

This clone was picked up a small number of times. The chain joins TRBV6-1 to TRBJ2-5; TRBD1 matches at 8 bases. Trimming cost V 6 bases and J 5 bases; bases outside gene matches: 2. This CDR3 is 12 amino acids long. Germline CDR1 reads MNHNS; CDR2 reads SASEGT. The CDR3 reads CASSRQGETQYF. The CDR3 DNA sequence: TGTGCCAGCAGCCGACAGGGGGAGACCCAGTACTTC.

The genes are TRBV19 and TRBJ2-1; D remains ambiguous. With 5 bases removed from V and 10 bases from J, the gap between germline ends came to 9 bases. This CDR3 contains 11 residues. Germline V gene lookup returns CDR1 LNHDA and CDR2 SQIVND (reference sequence). The CDR3 spells CASSFGEEQFF. The CDR3 DNA reads as TGTGCCAGTAGTTTTGGAGAAGAGCAGTTCTTC.

The rearrangement links TRBV6-5 to TRBJ1-2; 8 positions match TRBD1. This CDR3 is 15 amino acids long. V dropped 5 bases and J dropped 3; count of bases not matched to a gene: 8. CDR1 and CDR2 (germline): MNHEY, SVGAGI. The CDR3 spells CASSAGAGGYYGYTF. The CDR3 DNA follows: TGTGCCAGCAGTGCCGGGGCAGGGGGCTACTATGGCTACACCTTC.

The chain joins TRBV5-1 to TRBJ1-1; TRBD1 matches at 7 bases. The CDR3 extends over 11 amino acids. Germline V CDR1 and CDR2: SGHRS, YFSETQ. V shed 6 bases, J shed 10 bases, and the junction held 6 bases outside the gene matches. The CDR3 region is CASTLGQRAFF. The CDR3 DNA is TGCGCCAGCACCCTGGGACAGCGAGCTTTCTTT. The complete variable domain, with remaining parts taken from reference TRBV5-1 and TRBJ1-1, reads KAGVTQTPRYLIKTRGQQVTLSCSPISGHRSVSWYQQTPGQGLQFLFEYFSETQRNKGNFPGRFSGRQFSNSRSEMNVSTLELGDSALYLCASTLGQRAFFGQGTRLTVV.